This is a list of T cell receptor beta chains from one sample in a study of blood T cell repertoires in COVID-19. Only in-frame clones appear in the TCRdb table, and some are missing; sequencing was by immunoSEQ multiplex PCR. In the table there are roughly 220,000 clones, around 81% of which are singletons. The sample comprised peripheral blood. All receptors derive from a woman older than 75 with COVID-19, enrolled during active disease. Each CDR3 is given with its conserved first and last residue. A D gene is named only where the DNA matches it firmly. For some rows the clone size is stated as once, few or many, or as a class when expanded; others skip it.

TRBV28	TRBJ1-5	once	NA	CASSLPWTANQPQHF	TGTGCCAGCAGTTTACCCTGGACAGCAAATCAGCCCCAGCATTTT
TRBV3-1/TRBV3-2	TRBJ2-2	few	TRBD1	CASSQGTGRNTGELFF	TGTGCCAGCAGCCAAGGGACAGGCCGAAACACCGGGGAGCTGTTTTTT
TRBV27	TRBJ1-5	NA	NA	CASSISGPYSNQPQHF	TGTGCCAGCAGTATTTCAGGCCCATATAGCAATCAGCCCCAGCATTTT
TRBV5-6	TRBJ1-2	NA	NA	CASSLGGDYYGYTF	TGTGCCAGCAGCTTGGGAGGGGACTACTATGGCTACACCTTC
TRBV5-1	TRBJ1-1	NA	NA	CASSLQGERTEAFF	TGCGCCAGCAGCTTGCAAGGGGAAAGGACTGAAGCTTTCTTT
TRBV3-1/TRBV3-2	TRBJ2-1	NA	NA	CASSPKNNEQFF	TGTGCCAGCAGCCCTAAGAACAATGAGCAGTTCTTC
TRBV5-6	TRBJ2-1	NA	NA	CASSLGSSRQFF	TGTGCCAGCAGCTTAGGGAGTTCTAGGCAGTTCTTC
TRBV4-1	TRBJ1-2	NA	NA	CASSQVRGEDLNYGYTF	TGCGCCAGCAGCCAAGTTAGGGGCGAGGATTTGAACTATGGCTACACCTTC
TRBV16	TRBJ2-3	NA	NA	CASSSFQHTDTQYF	TGTGCCAGCAGTTCCTTCCAACACACAGATACGCAGTATTTT
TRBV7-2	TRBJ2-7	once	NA	CASTAQPGAYEQYF	TGTGCCAGCACCGCGCAACCCGGGGCCTACGAGCAGTACTTC
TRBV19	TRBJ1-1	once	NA	CASSYSGLMNTEAFF	TGTGCCAGTAGTTACTCAGGGCTTATGAACACTGAAGCTTTCTTT
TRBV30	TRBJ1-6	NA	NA	CAWRRPFAGDSPLHF	TGTGCCTGGAGGCGACCGTTCGCGGGGGATTCACCCCTCCACTTT
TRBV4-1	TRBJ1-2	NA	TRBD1	CASSHLTGANYGYTF	TGCGCCAGCAGCCACTTGACAGGGGCCAACTATGGCTACACCTTC
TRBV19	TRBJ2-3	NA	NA	CASRGLRTDTQYF	TGTGCCAGTAGAGGACTACGCACAGATACGCAGTATTTT
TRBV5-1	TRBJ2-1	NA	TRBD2	CASSLALAGGDNEQFF	TGCGCCAGCAGCTTAGCACTAGCGGGAGGGGACAATGAGCAGTTCTTC
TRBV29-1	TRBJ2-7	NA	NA	CSVEGTPPYEQYF	TGCAGCGTTGAAGGGACTCCCCCCTACGAGCAGTACTTC
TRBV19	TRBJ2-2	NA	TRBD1	CASSIDLDRRETGELFF	TGTGCCAGTAGTATAGATCTGGACAGGAGAGAAACCGGGGAGCTGTTTTTT
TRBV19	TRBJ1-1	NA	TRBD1	CASSRRTGDTEAFF	TGTGCCAGTAGTCGAAGGACAGGGGATACTGAAGCTTTCTTT
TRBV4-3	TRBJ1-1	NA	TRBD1	CASSPTRTQGTGITRTEAFF	TGCGCCAGCAGCCCTACAAGAACGCAAGGGACAGGCATCACGAGGACTGAAGCTTTCTTT
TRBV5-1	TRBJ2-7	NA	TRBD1	CASSPGDRDSYEQYF	TGCGCCAGCAGTCCTGGGGACAGAGACTCCTACGAGCAGTACTTC
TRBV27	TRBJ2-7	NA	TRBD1	CASSLRSGQGVGEQYF	TGTGCCAGCAGTTTACGGTCGGGACAGGGGGTTGGCGAGCAGTACTTC
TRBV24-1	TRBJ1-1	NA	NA	CATRGSGTEAFF	TGTGCCACCAGGGGGTCGGGAACTGAAGCTTTCTTT
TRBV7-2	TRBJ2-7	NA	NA	CASSLDSQGYEQYF	TGTGCCAGCAGCTTAGACAGTCAGGGATACGAGCAGTACTTC
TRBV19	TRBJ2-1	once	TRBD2	CASSTGLASYNEQFF	TGTGCCAGTAGTACAGGACTAGCTTCCTACAATGAGCAGTTCTTC
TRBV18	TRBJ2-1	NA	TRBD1	CASSAQGANNEQFF	TGTGCCAGCTCAGCCCAGGGGGCTAACAATGAGCAGTTCTTC
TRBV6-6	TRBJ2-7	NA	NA	CASSYRRGGEQYF	TGTGCCAGCAGTTACCGACGTGGAGGCGAGCAGTACTTC
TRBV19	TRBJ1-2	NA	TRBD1	CASSIAQTGFYGYTF	TGTGCCAGTAGTATAGCCCAGACAGGGTTCTATGGCTACACCTTC
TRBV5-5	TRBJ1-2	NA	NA	CASSPGRGGYTF	TGTGCCAGCAGCCCGGGTCGGGGTGGCTACACCTTC
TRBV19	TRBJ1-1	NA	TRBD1	CASSLSQGAWNTEAFF	TGTGCCAGTAGTCTCTCCCAGGGGGCATGGAACACTGAAGCTTTCTTT
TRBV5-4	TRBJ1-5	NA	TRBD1	CASVGTGAERNQPQHF	TGTGCCAGCGTCGGGACAGGAGCCGAGCGCAATCAGCCCCAGCATTTT
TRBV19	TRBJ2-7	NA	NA	CASSISSVDYEQYF	TGTGCCAGTAGTATATCCAGCGTAGATTACGAGCAGTACTTC
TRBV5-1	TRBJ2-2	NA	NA	CASSLDEVTGELFF	TGCGCCAGCAGCTTGGATGAGGTCACCGGGGAGCTGTTTTTT
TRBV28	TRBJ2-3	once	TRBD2	CASRTAGEAQYF	TGTGCCAGCAGAACAGCGGGAGAGGCGCAGTATTTT
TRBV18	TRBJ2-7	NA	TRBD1	CASSPYRGYEQYF	TGTGCCAGCTCACCGTACAGGGGCTACGAGCAGTACTTC
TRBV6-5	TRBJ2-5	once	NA	CASTLTGPQETQYF	TGTGCCAGCACACTGACAGGCCCTCAAGAGACCCAGTACTTC
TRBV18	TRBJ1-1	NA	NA	CASSPAQGLNTEAFF	TGTGCCAGCTCCCCAGCCCAGGGGTTGAACACTGAAGCTTTCTTT
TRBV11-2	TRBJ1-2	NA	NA	CASSLDGRGLSNYGYTF	TGTGCCAGCAGCTTAGACGGCAGGGGCCTCTCTAACTATGGCTACACCTTC
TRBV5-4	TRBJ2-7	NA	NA	CASSRFTGTYEQYF	TGTGCCAGCAGCCGATTTACAGGTACCTACGAGCAGTACTTC
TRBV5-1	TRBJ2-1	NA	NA	CASFKLPGEQFF	TGCGCCAGCTTTAAACTTCCGGGTGAGCAGTTCTTC
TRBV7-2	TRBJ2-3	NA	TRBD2	CASSLEARLAGWGTDTQYF	TGTGCCAGCAGCTTAGAGGCCCGACTAGCGGGTTGGGGCACAGATACGCAGTATTTT
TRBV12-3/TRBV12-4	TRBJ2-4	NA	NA	CASRSTGENIQYF	TGTGCCAGCAGGTCTACAGGTGAAAACATTCAGTACTTC
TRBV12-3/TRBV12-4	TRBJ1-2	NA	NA	CASSLSPPYGYTF	TGTGCCAGCAGTTTAAGCCCCCCCTATGGCTACACCTTC
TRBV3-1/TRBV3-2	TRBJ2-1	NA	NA	CASSPGSKRVNEQFF	TGTGCCAGCAGCCCCGGATCTAAGCGGGTCAATGAGCAGTTCTTC
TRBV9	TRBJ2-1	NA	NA	CASSVGDRLKGNEQFF	TGTGCCAGCAGCGTAGGGGATAGGTTAAAGGGGAATGAGCAGTTCTTC
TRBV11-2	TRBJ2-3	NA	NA	CASGHRTDTQYF	TGTGCCAGCGGGCACCGCACAGATACGCAGTATTTT
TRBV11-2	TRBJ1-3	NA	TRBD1	CASSFTGAGNTIYF	TGTGCCAGCAGCTTTACAGGGGCTGGAAACACCATATATTTT
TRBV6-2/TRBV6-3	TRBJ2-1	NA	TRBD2	CASSYLAVDYNEQFF	TGTGCCAGCAGTTATCTAGCGGTAGATTACAATGAGCAGTTCTTC
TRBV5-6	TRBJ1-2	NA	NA	CASSGERLYGYTF	TGTGCCAGCAGCGGAGAAAGGCTCTATGGCTACACCTTC
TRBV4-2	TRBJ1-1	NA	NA	CASSQDSGRSTEAFF	TGTGCCAGCAGCCAAGATAGCGGGAGGTCCACTGAAGCTTTCTTT
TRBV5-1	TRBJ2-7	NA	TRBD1	CASSTGQGPYEQYF	TGCGCCAGCAGCACGGGACAGGGGCCCTACGAGCAGTACTTC
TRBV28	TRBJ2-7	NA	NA	CASSRVWGEQYF	TGTGCCAGCAGCAGGGTATGGGGCGAGCAGTACTTC
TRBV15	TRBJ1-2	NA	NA	CATSRGQLEGYTF	TGTGCCACCAGCAGAGGTCAGCTAGAGGGCTACACCTTC
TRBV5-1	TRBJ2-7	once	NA	CASSLVVGGPREQYF	TGCGCCAGCAGCTTGGTAGTGGGGGGGCCGCGGGAGCAGTACTTC
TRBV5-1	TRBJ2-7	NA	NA	CASSSPGNLDEQYF	TGCGCCAGCAGCTCGCCAGGGAATTTAGACGAGCAGTACTTC